The rows below give T cell receptor beta chains drawn from one sample of a study of blood T cell repertoires in COVID-19. Repertoires were generated with immunoSEQ multiplex PCR, while TCRdb's copy carries only in-frame clones and drops some. The sample holds tens of thousands of clones, 85% to 90% seen once. The sequencing sample was made of peripheral blood. Every receptor here comes from a man aged 50 to 59 with active COVID-19. Both conserved end residues are part of each CDR3. A D gene is named only where the DNA matches it firmly. Expanded clones get a size class; other rows say once, few or many, or leave the size out.

clone size	J gene	CDR3 length	V gene	D gene	CDR3 DNA	CDR3 protein
NA	TRBJ2-5	15	TRBV5-1	TRBD2	TGCGCCAGCAGCTTGCCTAGCGGGGCCCAAGAGACCCAGTACTTC	CASSLPSGAQETQYF
NA	TRBJ1-1	13	TRBV6-2/TRBV6-3	NA	TGTGCCAGCAGTTACTCACAGTATTTAGAAGCTTTCTTT	CASSYSQYLEAFF
NA	TRBJ2-7	15	TRBV4-1	NA	TGCGCCAGCAGCCAGGGAACCGGGAGAAGTTACGAGCAGTACTTC	CASSQGTGRSYEQYF
NA	TRBJ1-5	16	TRBV15	NA	TGTGCCACCAGCAGAGATAGGGGATTTGAGAGTCAGCCCCAGCATTTT	CATSRDRGFESQPQHF
NA	TRBJ1-4	18	TRBV4-1	NA	TGCGCCAGCAGCCAAGGTTATCGTGGTACAGAAACTAATGAAAAACTGTTTTTT	CASSQGYRGTETNEKLFF
NA	TRBJ2-3	15	TRBV9	TRBD2	TGTGCCAGCAGCGTCTGGGGGGGAATCGCAGATACGCAGTATTTT	CASSVWGGIADTQYF
NA	TRBJ2-1	14	TRBV11-1	NA	TGTGCCAGCAGCTTAGATCGCGGGTTCAATGAGCAGTTCTTC	CASSLDRGFNEQFF
NA	TRBJ2-3	16	TRBV7-2	TRBD1	TGTGCCAGCAGCCCGAGGGGACAGGGCGTTCTGGATACGCAGTATTTT	CASSPRGQGVLDTQYF
NA	TRBJ1-6	14	TRBV6-5	NA	TGTGCCAGCAGTAGCAAATACCCCGATTCACCCCTCCACTTT	CASSSKYPDSPLHF
few	TRBJ2-3	13	TRBV5-4	TRBD2	TGTGCCAGCAGCTTGGCCGGGGGGGATACGCAGTATTTT	CASSLAGGDTQYF
NA	TRBJ1-2	15	TRBV19	NA	TGTGCCAGTAGTGCATCTGGTGGGCTAAGTCTTGGCTACACCTTC	CASSASGGLSLGYTF
few	TRBJ2-1	14	TRBV27	TRBD2	TGTGCCAGCAGTTTGCGCGGGGGGGGAAATGAGCAGTTCTTC	CASSLRGGGNEQFF
NA	TRBJ2-3	14	TRBV6-4	NA	TGTGCCAGCAGCGCCGGGACTAGCACAGATACGCAGTATTTT	CASSAGTSTDTQYF
NA	TRBJ2-3	16	TRBV10-1	NA	TGCGCCAGCAGCCCTTCTGGGGGCAGTGGGAAAGATACGCAGTATTTT	CASSPSGGSGKDTQYF
NA	TRBJ1-1	13	TRBV3-1/TRBV3-2	NA	TGTGCCAGCAATCAGGGTGTAAACACTGAAGCTTTCTTT	CASNQGVNTEAFF
NA	TRBJ2-7	17	TRBV19	TRBD1	TGTGCCAGTAGTATGGGACAGGGGGCGGTATCAAACAACGAGCAGTACTTC	CASSMGQGAVSNNEQYF
NA	TRBJ1-1	15	TRBV19	NA	TGTGCCAGCCGACACCCGGGGGGGCCGAACACTGAAGCTTTCTTT	CASRHPGGPNTEAFF
NA	TRBJ2-1	11	TRBV5-6	NA	TGTGCCAGCAGCGTAGACAATGAGCAGTTCTTC	CASSVDNEQFF
once	TRBJ2-5	16	TRBV6-2/TRBV6-3	NA	TGTGCCAGCAGTTACACTGGAGGGCTAGCGAGAGAGACCCAGTACTTC	CASSYTGGLARETQYF
NA	TRBJ1-1	16	TRBV9	NA	TGTGCCAGCAGCGTAGCGGGGTCCGCCTTCAACACTGAAGCTTTCTTT	CASSVAGSAFNTEAFF
NA	TRBJ2-2	18	TRBV19	TRBD2	TGTGCCAGTAGTATAAAAGCCGGGGGACTACCTAACACCGGGGAGCTGTTTTTT	CASSIKAGGLPNTGELFF
NA	TRBJ2-1	17	TRBV3-1/TRBV3-2	NA	TGTGCCAGCAGCCCACTCGGTAGGGGCCGGCCTGGGTATGAGCAGTTCTTC	CASSPLGRGRPGYEQFF
NA	TRBJ2-5	16	TRBV5-1	NA	TGCGCCAGCAGCTTGGGGATTGGGGGCAGCCAAGAGACCCAGTACTTC	CASSLGIGGSQETQYF
NA	TRBJ1-5	14	TRBV5-8	NA	TGTGCCAGCAGCTATACAGGGTTTAGTCAGCCCCAGCATTTT	CASSYTGFSQPQHF
NA	TRBJ1-2	14	TRBV6-5	NA	TGTGCCAGCAGTCCTTTCAGCGTTAACTATGGCTACACCTTC	CASSPFSVNYGYTF
NA	TRBJ2-7	15	TRBV3-1/TRBV3-2	TRBD1	TGTGCCAGCAGCCAAGGGACAGGGGGATACTACGAGCAGTACTTC	CASSQGTGGYYEQYF
NA	TRBJ2-5	14	TRBV9	NA	TGTGCCAGCAGCTCTATGGACCGCGCGGGGACCCAGTACTTC	CASSSMDRAGTQYF
NA	TRBJ1-6	15	TRBV6-5	TRBD1	TGTGCCAGCAGTTACGACAGGGCCGGAGGCTCACCCCTCCACTTT	CASSYDRAGGSPLHF
few	TRBJ2-5	17	TRBV9	NA	TGTGCCAGCAGCGTAGGGGACGGGACTGCCATACGGGAGACCCAGTACTTC	CASSVGDGTAIRETQYF
NA	TRBJ1-4	15	TRBV6-2/TRBV6-3	TRBD1	TGTGCCAGCAGCTCGCCTCGGACAGGTTGGGAAAAACTGTTTTTT	CASSSPRTGWEKLFF
NA	TRBJ1-6	17	TRBV28	TRBD1	TGTGCCAGCAGGGAAGGGACAGGGCAAGCAAGGCGATCACCCCTCCACTTT	CASREGTGQARRSPLHF
NA	TRBJ1-6	14	TRBV2	TRBD1	TGTGCCAAACAGGGGAGCTCCTATAATTCACCCCTCCACTTT	CAKQGSSYNSPLHF
few	TRBJ1-2	15	TRBV28	TRBD1	TGTGCCAGCAGGACCGGGACAGGGGGAAGGAGTGGCTACACCTTC	CASRTGTGGRSGYTF
NA	TRBJ2-7	14	TRBV13	NA	TGTGCCAGCAGCTCACGGACAGTTTCCTACGAGCAGTACTTC	CASSSRTVSYEQYF
NA	TRBJ2-2	15	TRBV19	NA	TGTGCCAGTAGAGTCGGCGGGGTCTACACCGGGGAGCTGTTTTTT	CASRVGGVYTGELFF
NA	TRBJ1-1	14	TRBV18	NA	TGTGCCAGCTCACCACTCGAGGGGAACACTGAAGCTTTCTTT	CASSPLEGNTEAFF
NA	TRBJ2-3	14	TRBV28	NA	TGTGCCAGCAGTTCCCTGCGGGGAGCCGTGGCGCAGTATTTT	CASSSLRGAVAQYF
NA	TRBJ2-7	14	TRBV10-3	TRBD2	TGTGCCATCAGTGACTTAGCGGGGGGTGGCGAGCAGTACTTC	CAISDLAGGGEQYF
once	TRBJ1-5	15	TRBV11-1	NA	TGTGCCAGCAGCTTAAATGGCCTCTCAAATCAGCCCCAGCATTTT	CASSLNGLSNQPQHF
NA	TRBJ1-2	13	TRBV3-1/TRBV3-2	TRBD1	TGTGCCAGCAGACGACAGGGGAATTTTGGCTACACCTTC	CASRRQGNFGYTF
NA	TRBJ2-2	14	TRBV15	NA	TGTGCCACTAAACGACCAGGGGCGTCTGGGGAGCTGTTTTTT	CATKRPGASGELFF
NA	TRBJ2-2	15	TRBV6-5	NA	TGTGCCAGCAGTTACTCGCAGACGAACACCGGGGAGCTGTTTTTT	CASSYSQTNTGELFF
NA	TRBJ1-6	14	TRBV19	NA	TGTGCCAGTAGTATCTATTCGTCCAATTCACCCCTCCACTTT	CASSIYSSNSPLHF
NA	TRBJ1-2	14	TRBV2	TRBD1	TGTGCCAGCGTACGGACAGGGTTGGGCTATGGCTACACCTTC	CASVRTGLGYGYTF
few	TRBJ1-2	15	TRBV4-1	TRBD1	TGCGCCAGCAGCCTTGTAACCGGGACAGGGGATGGCTACACCTTC	CASSLVTGTGDGYTF
NA	TRBJ2-3	16	TRBV6-4	TRBD2	TGTGCCAGCAGTGACTCTACGCGGGGGGGGATAGATACGCAGTATTTT	CASSDSTRGGIDTQYF